This T cell receptor (beta chain) emerged from a study of metastatic and nonmetastatic thyroid tumors (dated by TCRdb to about 2020). About the investigation overall: The researchers compared repertoires between peripheral blood samples and tumor or nodule tissue samples from patients with malignant or benign thyroid disease. Study-wide conclusions, independent of this receptor: TCR beta diversity was reported as significantly higher in malignant tumors than in benign nodules, in both blood and tumor samples.

Taken from the germline V gene (reference sequence), the CDR1 and CDR2 loops are DFQATT and SNEGSKA. V and J are truncated by 0 bases and 1 base respectively, leaving an intervening sequence of 12 bases. The CDR3 goes from the cysteine to the phenylalanine over 15 residues. CDR3 DNA only is kept here, 45 bases in frame from base 1. In the case of this clone: Its antigen is not yet known. There are no base qualities to consult, and no much larger clone falls within one base.

Receptors were amplified or captured by PCR. The run used an Illumina HiSeq 4000. The TCR beta-chain CDR3 region of each patient was profiled by high-throughput sequencing. The paper's processing steps were these. The researchers built a classifier to tell apart papillary thyroid cancer patients with distant metastasis, based on CDR3 differences among clinicopathological groups. The Shannon index was used to assess repertoire diversity, and the Morisita-Horn index was used to assess tumor-blood repertoire similarity. TCRdb trimmed the raw reads at Q25, called clones with MiXCR and kept productive beta chains. The V and J calls and clone size are TCRdb's, not the authors'. The sample records roughly 40,000 clones, around 15% of which are singletons. The top ten constitute over 20% of the sample. None of the patients had been given any treatment before thyroid surgery. Using T-cell receptor beta sequencing, the researchers looked back retrospectively at clinical samples from patients, gathered between about 2011 and 2018.

The sample consisted of blood. The chain is encoded by TRBV20-1 joined to TRBJ1-2; no D gene is confidently identified. The TCR comes from a female donor with papillary thyroid cancer or a benign thyroid nodule (not recorded which). Some clones in this sample may be carry-over from other donors' samples. The CDR3 protein: CSARDVRKNNYGYTF. The sequenced DNA: TGCAGTGCTAGAGATGTGAGAAAGAATAACTATGGCTACACCTTC.